These 5 T cell receptor beta chains were sequenced from one sample in a study of blood T cell repertoires in COVID-19. TCRdb's copy holds only in-frame clones and misses some; the assay was immunoSEQ multiplex PCR. The data show tens of thousands of clones, approximately 84% seen once. Sequencing was performed on peripheral blood. All receptors derive from a woman aged 55-70 years with acute or convalescent COVID-19.

The CDR3: CASSGAVTNTEAFF. As DNA, the CDR3 is TGTGCCAGCAGTGGGGCAGTAACGAACACTGAAGCTTTCTTT. The chain combines TRBV2 with TRBJ1-1; D not certain. The V end lost 4 bases, the J end lost 1 base, and 10 bases lay between the germline ends. Per the germline V gene, CDR1 is SNHLY and CDR2 is FYNNEI. The CDR3 contains 14 residues.

In its sample, this clone was seen a few times. The chain recombines TRBV4-1 with TRBJ1-2; 7 positions match TRBD1. After removal of 3 bases from V and 6 bases from J, the junction contained 7 bases not matched to a gene. From germline, CDR1 is MGHRA and CDR2 YSYEKL. The CDR3 runs to 14 residues. The CDR3 region is CASSQTRDRDGYTF. CDR3 in DNA: TGCGCCAGCAGCCAGACCCGGGACAGAGATGGCTACACCTTC.

The chain combines TRBV19 with TRBJ1-1; TRBD1 aligns across 9 bases. V shed 6 bases, J shed 2 bases, and the junction held 7 bases outside the gene matches. The CDR3 is made up of 15 amino acids. Germline lookup yields CDR1 LNHDA and CDR2 SQIVND (reference sequence). The CDR3 sequence is CASSRSTGGNTEAFF. CDR3 DNA sequence: TGTGCCAGTAGCAGATCGACAGGGGGAAACACTGAAGCTTTCTTT. Based on the CDR3 plus reference TRBV19 and TRBJ1-1, the full variable domain is DGGITQSPKYLFRKEGQNVTLSCEQNLNHDAMYWYRQDPGQGLRLIYYSQIVNDFQKGDIAEGYSVSREKKESFPLTVTSAQKNPTAFYLCASSRSTGGNTEAFFGQGTRLTVV.

The V and J genes are TRBV11-2 and TRBJ2-7; tentative D call: TRBD1 (8 bases). V was cut by 4 bases and J by 3 bases, with 19 bases left in between. The germline V gene encodes CDR1 SGHAT and CDR2 FQNNGV. This CDR3 spans 16 amino acids. CDR3 in amino acids: CASSSQGTGGGYEQYF. CDR3 in DNA: TGTGCCAGCAGCTCCCAAGGAACAGGGGGGGGCTACGAGCAGTACTTC.

The V call is TRBV5-1, the J call TRBJ2-5; TRBD1 matches at 9 bases. Unmatched junction bases numbered 13, after V lost 0 bases and J lost 7 bases. This CDR3 is built from 17 residues. Germline V lookup: CDR1 SGHRS, CDR2 YFSETQ. The CDR3 coding sequence is TGCGCCAGCAGCTTGGCCAACATTCGGACAGGGGAAGGGACCCAGTACTTC. This encodes CASSLANIRTGEGTQYF.